A single sample gave rise to the 15 T cell receptor beta chains below, sequenced in a study of shared clonotypes between healthy human individuals. Profiling relied on immunoSEQ multiplex PCR, and the TCRdb table lists in-frame clones only, not all of them. The table records roughly 1,100,000 clones, around four fifths of them present only once. Sample: memory CD4+ T cells sorted from blood. As for subset: CD45RA-negative fraction. The receptors stem from a man younger than 35 in good health.

About this clone: The same CDR3 can be traced to other DNA sequences in this sample. The rearrangement joins TRBV19 to TRBJ1-6; 7 bases are a match to TRBD1. V was pared by 1 base and J by 7 bases, with 4 bases of the junction left unmatched. The CDR3 consists of 15 residues. Per germline, CDR1 LNHDA and CDR2 SQIVND (reference sequence). CDR3 DNA: TGTGCCAGTAGTATAGGGACAGGTCGGAATTCACCCCTCCACTTT. Translation gives CASSIGTGRNSPLHF. The full variable domain, its missing parts supplied by reference TRBV19 and TRBJ1-6, is DGGITQSPKYLFRKEGQNVTLSCEQNLNHDAMYWYRQDPGQGLRLIYYSQIVNDFQKGDIAEGYSVSREKKESFPLTVTSAQKNPTAFYLCASSIGTGRNSPLHFGNGTRLTVT.

The chain carries TRBV19 and TRBJ2-3, with TRBD1 identical over 7 bases. Germline trimming cut 10 bases from V and 4 bases from J; bases unmatched to any gene: 11. From germline, CDR1 is LNHDA and CDR2 SQIVND (reference sequence). This CDR3 region has 14 residues. The CDR3 loop reads CATKGHRGADTQYF. The CDR3 DNA follows: TGTGCCACCAAGGGGCACAGGGGAGCAGATACGCAGTATTTT.

This clone came up once. The gene calls are TRBV10-3 and TRBJ2-1; TRBD2 might be the D (7 bases). There are 14 residues in the CDR3. V gave up 8 bases and J gave up 10 bases, with 21 bases separating them. Germline V CDR1 and CDR2: ENHRY, SYGVKD. The CDR3 here is CAISGTEGGLEQFF. CDR3 DNA: TGTGCCATCTCCGGGACTGAGGGGGGGTTGGAGCAGTTCTTC.

The genes are TRBV7-2 and TRBJ2-7; 8 positions match TRBD1. J was trimmed by 1 base and V by 1 base; bases with no gene match: 3. The germline V gene has CDR1 SGHTA and CDR2 FQGNSA. The length of the CDR3 is 15 residues. Here the CDR3 DNA reads TGTGCCAGCAGCTTAGGATGGACAGGGTCCTACGAGCAGTACTTC. As protein: CASSLGWTGSYEQYF.

The genes are TRBV2 and TRBJ2-7, with a tentative D call TRBD1 (5 bases). V lost 5 bases and J lost 8, with 10 bases in between. The length of the CDR3 is 11 residues. Germline assignment: CDR1 SNHLY and CDR2 FYNNEI. The CDR3 region is CASSPRDQQYF. In DNA form, the CDR3 reads TGTGCCAGCAGTCCCAGGGATCAGCAGTACTTC.

The rearrangement uses TRBV10-1 and TRBJ1-4; weak D call: TRBD1 (5 bases). This CDR3 has 14 amino acids. Germline V gene data show CDR1 as WNHNN and CDR2 as SYGVQD (reference sequence). With 7 bases removed from V and 8 bases from J, the gap between germline ends came to 17 bases. This CDR3 is CASTWDPEAEKLFF. CDR3 bases: TGCGCCAGCACCTGGGACCCAGAAGCCGAAAAACTGTTTTTT.

The rearrangement links TRBV10-3 to TRBJ2-2; tentative D call: TRBD1 (5 bases). V lost 4 bases and J lost 3, with 9 bases in between. The germline CDR1 and CDR2 sequences are ENHRY and SYGVKD. The CDR3 covers 14 residues. The chain's CDR3 is CAISGGRDTGELFF. The CDR3 DNA reads TGTGCCATCAGTGGGGGCAGGGACACCGGGGAGCTGTTTTTT.

The chain has TRBV2 and TRBJ2-1, with D possibly TRBD2 on 5 matching bases. From germline, CDR1 is SNHLY and CDR2 FYNNEI. The CDR3 has 11 amino acids. CDR3 in DNA: TGTGCTTCGAAAGAGGGAGCTGAGCAGTTCTTC. Residues: CASKEGAEQFF.

This clone appeared a single time. This sequence joins TRBV7-9 and TRBJ2-7; D may be TRBD2 (6 bases). V lost 1 base and J lost 2, with 12 bases in between. The CDR3 spans 15 residues. CDR1 is SEHNR, CDR2 FQNEAQ, per germline (reference sequence). The DNA of the CDR3 is TGTGCCAGCAGCTTAGTAGGCGGGGAGGCCTACGAGCAGTACTTC. Protein: CASSLVGGEAYEQYF.

The V call is TRBV7-9, the J call TRBJ1-2, with D possibly TRBD1 on 5 matching bases. Trimming left V 7 bases short and J 0 bases short, with 24 bases between. This CDR3 region has 18 residues. Germline loops: CDR1 SEHNR, CDR2 FQNEAQ (reference sequence). The CDR3 is CASTASPGPTPANYGYTF. The CDR3 nucleotides are TGTGCCAGCACCGCCTCCCCGGGACCGACCCCTGCTAACTATGGCTACACCTTC.

J is TRBJ2-2 and V is TRBV5-1, with 12 nucleotides matching TRBD2. The length of the CDR3 is 17 residues. The J segment lost 7 bases and the V segment lost 5 bases, leaving 12 bases of the junction unmatched. Germline-derived CDR1 and CDR2 are SGHRS and YFSETQ. The CDR3 DNA reads TGCGCCAGCAGGCTTGCCCCTAGCGGGAGGGCCGGCGGGGAGCTGTTTTTT. The encoded protein is CASRLAPSGRAGGELFF.

The chain recombines TRBV5-1 with TRBJ1-3; maybe TRBD1 (6 bases). Germline-derived CDR1 and CDR2 are SGHRS and YFSETQ. Trimming stripped 0 bases from V and 0 bases from J, with 10 bases between. CDR3 length equals 16 residues. CDR3 in amino acids: CASSLAGQLSGNTIYF. CDR3 DNA sequence: TGCGCCAGCAGCTTGGCGGGACAACTCTCTGGAAACACCATATATTTT.

This clone came up a few times. Here the CDR3 reads CASSTGPRWGSSYNSPLHF. As DNA, the CDR3 is TGTGCCAGTAGTACGGGACCCAGGTGGGGTTCCTCCTATAATTCACCCCTCCACTTT. V and J are TRBV19 and TRBJ1-6; a possible D gene is TRBD1 (5 bases). V was shortened by 4 bases and J by 0 bases, with 19 bases between the two germline ends. CDR3 length: 19 residues. CDR1 LNHDA and CDR2 SQIVND come from the germline V gene (reference sequence).

J is TRBJ2-1 and V is TRBV30, with no clear D. The CDR3 runs 11 residues. V gave up 8 bases and J gave up 8 bases, with 13 bases separating them. Germline-derived CDR1 and CDR2 are GTSNPN and SVGIG (reference sequence). The CDR3 loop is CAGLFWDEQFF. CDR3 nucleotides: TGTGCCGGGTTATTTTGGGATGAGCAGTTCTTC. The full variable domain, in which reference TRBV30 and TRBJ2-1 provide the parts outside the CDR3, is SQTIHQWPATLVQPVGSPLSLECTVEGTSNPNLYWYRQAAGRGLQLLFYSVGIGQISSEVPQNLSASRPQDRQFILSSKKLLLSDSGFYLCAGLFWDEQFFGPGTRLTVL.

The genes are TRBV5-4 and TRBJ1-4, with D maybe TRBD1 (6 bases). Germline V CDR1 and CDR2: SGHNT, YYREEE (reference sequence). V shed 2 bases and J shed 0 bases, with 11 bases lying between them. This CDR3 spans 16 amino acids. The CDR3 bases are TGTGCCAGCAGCTTAGGGGGGACTGCAACTAATGAAAAACTGTTTTTT. It is translated as CASSLGGTATNEKLFF. The full variable domain, rest sourced from reference TRBV5-4 and TRBJ1-4, is ETGVTQSPTHLIKTRGQQVTLRCSSQSGHNTVSWYQQALGQGPQFIFQYYREEENGRGNFPPRFSGLQFPNYSSELNVNALELDDSALYLCASSLGGTATNEKLFFGSGTQLSVL.